A single sample gave rise to the 3 T cell receptor beta chains below, sequenced in a study of T cell responses to AZD1222 COVID-19 vaccine. The assay was immunoSEQ multiplex PCR, and TCRdb's table has in-frame clones only and misses some. The table includes more than 65,000 clones, approximately 85% detected once. The source was peripheral blood, collected 28 days after the second AZD1222 dose. The receptors were sampled from an adult who received the AZD1222 COVID-19 vaccine.

The genes are TRBV14 and TRBJ2-1; 14 nucleotides line up with TRBD2. The CDR3 contains 15 residues. V shed 4 bases and J 7 bases; nucleotides not matched to a gene: 3. Looked up from germline, CDR1 is SGHDN and CDR2 is FVKESK. CDR3 nucleotides: TGTGCCAGCAGCCCCGGGACTAGCGGGAGAAATGAGCAGTTCTTC. This sequence encodes CASSPGTSGRNEQFF.

This chain connects TRBV6-4 to TRBJ1-4, with 9 bases that match TRBD1. Germline trimming cut 5 bases from V and 4 bases from J; bases unmatched to any gene: 5. Germline V gives CDR1 MRHNA, CDR2 SNTAGT. This CDR3 is 15 amino acids long. The CDR3 spells CASSPTGGSNEKLFF. DNA for the CDR3: TGTGCCAGCAGTCCGACAGGGGGGAGTAATGAAAAACTGTTTTTT.

The V gene is TRBV5-1, the J gene TRBJ2-5; TRBD1 matches at 8 bases. With 0 bases clipped from V and 6 bases from J, the junction kept 13 bases outside the gene matches. Per the germline V gene, CDR1 is SGHRS and CDR2 is YFSETQ. The CDR3 is 17 amino acids. This CDR3 reads CASSLDWRPGGGKTQYF. For the CDR3, the DNA is TGCGCCAGCAGCTTGGACTGGAGGCCAGGGGGCGGAAAGACCCAGTACTTC.